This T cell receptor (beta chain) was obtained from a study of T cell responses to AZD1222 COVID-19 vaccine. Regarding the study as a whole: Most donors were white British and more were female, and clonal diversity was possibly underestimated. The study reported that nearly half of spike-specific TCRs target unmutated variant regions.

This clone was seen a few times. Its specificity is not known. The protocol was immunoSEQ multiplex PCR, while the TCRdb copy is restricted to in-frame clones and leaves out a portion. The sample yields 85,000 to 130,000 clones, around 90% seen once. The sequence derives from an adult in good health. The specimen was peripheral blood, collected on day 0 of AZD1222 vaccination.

The CDR3 is CATSRVPWRGPKGGQYF. The CDR3 bases are TGTGCCACCAGCAGAGTTCCATGGCGCGGGCCCAAGGGCGGGCAGTACTTC. The J gene is TRBJ2-7, the V gene TRBV15, with D tentatively TRBD2 (5 bases). The length of the CDR3 is 17 residues. CDR1 and CDR2 (germline): LNHNV, YYDKDF (reference sequence). Deletions cut 1 base from V and 9 bases from J, with 25 bases between.